The 4 T cell receptor beta chains given below trace back to one sample, sequenced in a study of blood T cell repertoires in COVID-19. Using immunoSEQ multiplex PCR, the repertoire was profiled, and TCRdb retains in-frame clones only, with some absent. The sample has around 70,000 clones, 90% to 95% seen once. Sequenced sample: peripheral blood. The receptor set was obtained from a human donor in a cohort sampled during active COVID-19.

The chain is built from TRBV4-1 and TRBJ2-7; TRBD2 agrees at 10 bases. The CDR3 runs to 19 residues. CDR1 and CDR2 from the germline V gene are MGHRA and YSYEKL. Germline trimming cut 0 bases from V and 3 bases from J; bases unmatched to any gene: 14. Written as DNA, the CDR3 is TGCGCCAGCAGCCAAGAAGGGGTTCTAGGTAGCGGGGGGAGCTACGAGCAGTACTTC. This encodes CASSQEGVLGSGGSYEQYF.

The CDR3 protein is CATRWSGANVLTF. CDR3 in DNA: TGTGCCACCCGGTGGTCTGGGGCCAACGTCCTGACTTTC. The chain has TRBV6-5 and TRBJ2-6; D is uncertain. V lost 10 bases to trimming and J lost 1 base, with 8 bases between them. This CDR3 has 13 amino acids. Germline CDR1 and CDR2: MNHEY and SVGAGI.

This clone was seen only a few times. The genes are TRBV7-9 and TRBJ2-3, with no clear D. CDR1 and CDR2 (germline): SEHNR, FQNEAQ (reference sequence). The CDR3 spans 14 residues. V was trimmed by 1 base and J by 1 base, leaving 6 bases between them. CDR3 nucleotides: TGTGCCAGCAGCTTAGTAACGGGCACAGATACGCAGTATTTT. Encoded protein: CASSLVTGTDTQYF.

V usage is TRBV3-1 (or the pseudogene TRBV3-2) and J usage is TRBJ2-1; 15 bases fit TRBD2. V lost 0 bases to trimming and J lost 3 bases; unmatched junction nucleotides: 6. The germline V gene has CDR1 LGHDT and CDR2 YNNKEL (reference sequence). CDR3 size: 19 residues. CDR3 protein: CASSQDPRTSGRDYNEQFF. In DNA, the CDR3 is TGTGCCAGCAGCCAAGATCCACGGACTAGCGGGAGGGACTACAATGAGCAGTTCTTC.